This T cell receptor beta chain is drawn from a study of blood T cell repertoires in COVID-19. Background on the study: The United States, Italy and Spain provided the acute and convalescent COVID-19 samples.

The germline gives CDR1 LNHNV, CDR2 YYDKDF (reference sequence). V was pared by 5 bases and J by 5 bases, with 4 bases of the junction left unmatched. This CDR3 region has 15 residues. The protocol was immunoSEQ multiplex PCR, while the TCRdb copy is restricted to in-frame clones and leaves out a portion. The sample has over 65,000 clones, 80% to 90% seen once; the top ten hold over 6%. Sequencing used peripheral blood. The sequence derives from an older man with COVID-19, enrolled during active disease. The V call is TRBV15, the J call TRBJ2-5; 14 nucleotides line up with TRBD2. The CDR3 region has the DNA TGTGCCACCAGCCGGCGACTAGCGGGAGGGGAGACCCAGTACTTC. This translates into CATSRRLAGGETQYF.